This section outlines one T cell receptor (beta chain) sequence together with its context. Its antigen is unidentified. The data belong to a study of T-cell memory formation after mild COVID-19. About the study: TCR clusters showed largely donor specificity.

Study conclusions and caveats: Among contracting clones, CD4+ were mainly CM/EM and CD8+ enriched in EMRA. Contracting clones from day 15 to 85 showed balanced CD4/CD8; later expanders favored CD4+.

One entry per CDR3 protein results from TCRdb running MiXCR on the 5' RACE reads. The sample contains some 450,000 distinct CDR3 sequences, roughly 18% of which appear only once. The CDR3 loop spans 14 amino acids. Germline CDR1 is SGHTA and CDR2 is FQGNSA. V lost 4 bases to trimming and J lost 5 bases, with 14 bases between them. Sequenced: PBMCs or a T cell subset sorted from them (not recorded which). The rearrangement uses TRBV7-2 and TRBJ2-5; unclear D gene. The sequence was obtained from a man between 18 and 29 years old who had mild COVID-19 (a few samples of this study predate the infection). Cell type and time point are not known. The CDR3 region is CASSSDVVSETQYF. In DNA, the CDR3 is TGTGCCAGCAGCTCGGATGTGGTTTCGGAGACCCAGTACTTC.